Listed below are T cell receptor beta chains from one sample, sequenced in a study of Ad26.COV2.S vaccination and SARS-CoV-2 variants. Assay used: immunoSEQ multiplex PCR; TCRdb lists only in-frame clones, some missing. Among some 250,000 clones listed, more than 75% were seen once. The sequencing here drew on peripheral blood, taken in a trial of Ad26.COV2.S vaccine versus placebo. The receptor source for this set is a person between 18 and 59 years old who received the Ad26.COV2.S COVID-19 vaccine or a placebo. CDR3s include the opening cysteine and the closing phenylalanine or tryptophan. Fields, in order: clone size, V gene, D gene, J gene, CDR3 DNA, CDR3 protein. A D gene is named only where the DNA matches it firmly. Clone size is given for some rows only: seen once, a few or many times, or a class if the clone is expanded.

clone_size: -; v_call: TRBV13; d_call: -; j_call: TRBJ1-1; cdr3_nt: TGTGCCAGCAGCTATACCGGGACAATGAACACTGAAGCTTTCTTT; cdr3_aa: CASSYTGTMNTEAFF
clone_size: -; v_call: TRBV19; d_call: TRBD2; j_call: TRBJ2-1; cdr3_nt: TGTGCCAGTAGTCTCCCTAGCGGGAGAGGGGATGAGCAGTTCTTC; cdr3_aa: CASSLPSGRGDEQFF
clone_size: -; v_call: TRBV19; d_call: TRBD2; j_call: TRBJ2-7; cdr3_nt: TGTGCCAGTAGTACCCGGACTAGTCTCGACGAGCAGTACTTC; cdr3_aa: CASSTRTSLDEQYF
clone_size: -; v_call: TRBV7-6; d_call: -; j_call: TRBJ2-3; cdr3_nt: TGTGCCAGCAGCTTCTTTGGACAGCCCGGATCTAGCACAGATACGCAGTATTTT; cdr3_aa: CASSFFGQPGSSTDTQYF
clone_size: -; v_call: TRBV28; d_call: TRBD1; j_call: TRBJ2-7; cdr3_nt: TGTGCCAGCAGACTACGACAGGGAAGCACCTACGAGCAGTACTTC; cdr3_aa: CASRLRQGSTYEQYF
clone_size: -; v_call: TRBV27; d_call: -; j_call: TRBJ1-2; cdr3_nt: TGTGCCAGCAGGGGGGGAATGATACATGGCTACACCTTC; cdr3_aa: CASRGGMIHGYTF
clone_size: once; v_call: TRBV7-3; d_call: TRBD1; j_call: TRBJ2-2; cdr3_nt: TGTGCCAGCAGCCCGGGACAGCTAGCCCTTTACACCGGGGAGCTGTTTTTT; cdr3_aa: CASSPGQLALYTGELFF
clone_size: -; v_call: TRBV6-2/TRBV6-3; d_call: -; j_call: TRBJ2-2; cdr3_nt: TGTGCCAGCAGTTATTTAGGGGGTTCGTCCGGGGAGCTGTTTTTT; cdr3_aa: CASSYLGGSSGELFF
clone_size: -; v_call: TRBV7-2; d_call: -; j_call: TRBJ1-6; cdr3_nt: TGTGCCAGCAGCAGAGTCACGGAGTATAATTCACCCCTCCACTTT; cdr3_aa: CASSRVTEYNSPLHF
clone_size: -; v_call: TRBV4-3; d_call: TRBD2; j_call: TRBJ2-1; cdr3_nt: TGCGCCAGCAACGTGGGCCTAGCGGGTAATGAGCAGTTCTTC; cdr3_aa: CASNVGLAGNEQFF
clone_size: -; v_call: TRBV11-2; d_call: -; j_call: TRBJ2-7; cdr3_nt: TGTGCCAGCAGCGGACGGCAGGGCTACGAGCAGTACTTC; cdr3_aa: CASSGRQGYEQYF
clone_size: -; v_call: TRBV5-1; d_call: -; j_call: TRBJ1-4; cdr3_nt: TGCGCCAGCAGCTTGGTGGCGGGGTCTGAAAAACTGTTTTTT; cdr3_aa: CASSLVAGSEKLFF
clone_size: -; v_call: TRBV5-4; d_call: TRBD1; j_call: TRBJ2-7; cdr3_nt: TGTGCCAGCAGCCCTTCCGGACAGGCCTACGAGCAGTACTTC; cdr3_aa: CASSPSGQAYEQYF
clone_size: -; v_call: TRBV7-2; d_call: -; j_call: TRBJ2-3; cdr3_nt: TGTGCCAGCAGCTCAATGGGGCAGGGATCAGATACGCAGTATTTT; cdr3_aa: CASSSMGQGSDTQYF
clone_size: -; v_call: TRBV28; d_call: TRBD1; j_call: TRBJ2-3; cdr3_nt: TGTGCCAGCAGAACGGGACAGTTTGGCACAGATACGCAGTATTTT; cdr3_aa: CASRTGQFGTDTQYF
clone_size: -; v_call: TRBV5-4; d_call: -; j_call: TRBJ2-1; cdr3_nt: TGTGCCAGCAGCTTGTGGGACTGGAATGAGCAGTTCTTC; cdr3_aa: CASSLWDWNEQFF
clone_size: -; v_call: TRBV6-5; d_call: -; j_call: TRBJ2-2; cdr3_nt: TGTGCCAGCAGTTATGTAAGGATCGCGAACACCGGGGAGCTGTTTTTT; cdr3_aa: CASSYVRIANTGELFF
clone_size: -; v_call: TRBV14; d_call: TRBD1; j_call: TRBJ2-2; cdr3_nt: TGTGCCAGCAAACCAAGGGGACAGGGTAACACCGGGGAGCTGTTTTTT; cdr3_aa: CASKPRGQGNTGELFF
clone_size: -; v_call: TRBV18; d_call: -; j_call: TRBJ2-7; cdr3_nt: TGTGCCAGCTCGACGCAGGGAAACACCTACGAGCAGTACTTC; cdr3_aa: CASSTQGNTYEQYF
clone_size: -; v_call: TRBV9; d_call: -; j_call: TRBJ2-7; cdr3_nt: TGTGCCAGCAGCCCCGGAGGGGTACAATACGAGCAGTACTTC; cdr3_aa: CASSPGGVQYEQYF